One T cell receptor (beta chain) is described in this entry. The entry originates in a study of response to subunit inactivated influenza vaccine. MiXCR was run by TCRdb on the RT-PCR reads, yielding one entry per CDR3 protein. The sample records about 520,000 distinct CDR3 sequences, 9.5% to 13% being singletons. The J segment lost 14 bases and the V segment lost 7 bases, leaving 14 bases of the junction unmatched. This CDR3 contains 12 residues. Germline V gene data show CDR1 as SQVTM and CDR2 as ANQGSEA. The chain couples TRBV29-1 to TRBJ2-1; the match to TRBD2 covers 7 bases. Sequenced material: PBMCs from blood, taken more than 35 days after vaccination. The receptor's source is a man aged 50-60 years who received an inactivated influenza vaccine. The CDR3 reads CSAMGLFVIEFF. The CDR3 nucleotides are TGCAGCGCGATGGGACTATTTGTCATTGAGTTCTTC.